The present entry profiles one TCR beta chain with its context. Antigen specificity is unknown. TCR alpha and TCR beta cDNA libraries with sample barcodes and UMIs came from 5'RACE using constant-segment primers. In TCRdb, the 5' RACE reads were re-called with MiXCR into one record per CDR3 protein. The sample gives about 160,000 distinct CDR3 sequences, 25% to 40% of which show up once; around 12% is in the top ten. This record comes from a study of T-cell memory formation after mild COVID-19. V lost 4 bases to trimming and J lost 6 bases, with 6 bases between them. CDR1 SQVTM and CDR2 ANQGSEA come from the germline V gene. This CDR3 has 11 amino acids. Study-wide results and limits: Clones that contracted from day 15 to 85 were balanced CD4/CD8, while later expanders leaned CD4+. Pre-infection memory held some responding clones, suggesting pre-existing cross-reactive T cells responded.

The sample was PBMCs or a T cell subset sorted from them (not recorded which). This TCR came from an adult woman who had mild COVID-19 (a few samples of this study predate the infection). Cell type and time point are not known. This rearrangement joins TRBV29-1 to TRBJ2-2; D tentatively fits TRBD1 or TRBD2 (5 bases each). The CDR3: CSVVGAGELFF. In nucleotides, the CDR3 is TGCAGCGTTGTGGGGGCCGGGGAGCTGTTTTTT.